The entry that follows covers one T cell receptor (beta chain) sequence. What it binds is not known. This sample was included in a study of vaccination and CD4 T cells after COVID-19. This sample's treatment: roughly 11-day PBMC culture with coronavirus spike peptide pools or control peptides (ViraFEST assay). CD4+ T cells that had been cultured provided DNA sequenced with the Oncomine TCR Beta short-read assay. MiXCR, run by TCRdb on the PCR reads, gives a single entry per CDR3 protein. The repertoire consists of fewer than 11,000 distinct CDR3 sequences, with 25% to 35% occurring once and the leading ten covering less than 10%. Between the trimmed V and J ends, which lost 3 bases and 6 bases, there was a span of 12 bases. The V gene's germline CDR1 is LNHDA and CDR2 SQIVND (reference sequence). CDR3 length: 14 residues.

This clonotype originated in a human donor who had recovered from COVID-19. The rearrangement links TRBV19 to TRBJ1-5; D gene unclear. Sequencing was performed on CD4+ T cells from blood, cultured in vitro, taken after SARS-CoV-2 vaccination. CDR3 DNA sequence: TGTGCCAGTAGTATTCGACACCCCAGTCAGCCCCAGCATTTT. It codes for CASSIRHPSQPQHF.